The T cell receptor (beta chain) under discussion was sequenced for a study of T cells in Graves' hyperthyroidism and ophthalmopathy. TCR beta CDR3 regions were amplified from RNA. Researchers ran a first-round RT-PCR on the TCR CDR3 using the HTBI primer set. TCRdb reprocessed the multiplex PCR reads via MiXCR and lists one record per CDR3 protein. The repertoire includes around 97,000 distinct CDR3 sequences, roughly 47% of them detected once, and 26% sits in the top ten. CDR1 is SGHNT, CDR2 YYREEE, per germline (reference sequence). V was pared by 10 bases and J by 2 bases, with 18 bases between. The CDR3 is made up of 15 amino acids. In regard to this clonotype: Its specificity is unknown.

Diagnosis of hyperthyroidism was new in patients aged 18 to 65, and its duration was under 2 months. Lactation, pregnancy, other autoimmune disease or uncontrolled infection excluded patients. General study results and limits: Most thyroid clonotypes expanded above 0.001 were also detected in blood.

This chain links TRBV5-4 with TRBJ2-2, with D possibly TRBD1 on 6 matching bases. The sequencing sample was made of blood. This receptor was identified in a man aged 40-50 years with Graves' hyperthyroidism. CDR3: CAWAVGGSNTGELFF. CDR3 nucleotide sequence: TGTGCCTGGGCGGTAGGGGGTTCTAACACCGGGGAGCTGTTTTTT. Full variable domain (missing parts from reference TRBV5-4 and TRBJ2-2): ETGVTQSPTHLIKTRGQQVTLRCSSQSGHNTVSWYQQALGQGPQFIFQYYREEENGRGNFPPRFSGLQFPNYSSELNVNALELDDSALYLCAWAVGGSNTGELFFGEGSRLTVL.